This TCR beta chain was sequenced for a study of cytomegalovirus exposure and HLA in healthy donors. Across the study: One earlier analysis, a look at about 179 million T cells, found roughly 110 million unique TCR beta sequences.

This PCR relied on a set of 60 Vbeta primers and 13 Jbeta primers. Sequencing was performed with immunoSEQ multiplex PCR; in TCRdb, only in-frame clones are kept and a portion is missing. Of 110,000 or so clones in the sample, approximately 80% were seen once. CDR1 and CDR2 from the germline V gene are SNHLY and FYNNEI. V was clipped by 9 bases and J by 9 bases, with 20 bases between them. The CDR3 loop spans 13 amino acids. Study-wide results and limits: Most TCR sequences proved rare, with some public TCRs found in many donors. Association of a missense DCLRE1C variant with TCR beta V- and J-gene trimming was reported in a later analysis. Previous analysis showed most TCR beta V segments were productive about 90% or about 30% of the time.

With respect to this clone: Its specificity is unknown.

The specimen was PBMCs. V is TRBV2 and J is TRBJ1-1, with D tentatively TRBD1 (5 bases). The TCR sequence derives from a man aged 25-45 years in good health and CMV-seronegative. CDR3 amino acids: CASRRRQGRKAFF. The CDR3 bases are TGTGCCAGTAGACGGCGGCAGGGCAGAAAAGCTTTCTTT.